The 20 T cell receptor beta chains listed next were all sequenced from one sample in a study of cytomegalovirus exposure and HLA in healthy donors. 60 Vbeta and 13 Jbeta primers were used in PCR. Sequencing used immunoSEQ multiplex PCR; TCRdb keeps in-frame clones, though not all of them. The table for this sample gives 65,000 to 90,000 clones. Sequences were obtained from PBMCs. These receptors were taken from a middle-aged man in good health and CMV-seronegative.

The genes are TRBV27 and TRBJ1-2; weak D call: TRBD1 (6 bases). Germline lookup yields CDR1 MNHEY and CDR2 SMNVEV (reference sequence). Deletions cut 4 bases from V and 4 bases from J, with 16 bases between. This CDR3 contains 15 residues. This CDR3 is CASSSLRGSGYGYTF. The CDR3 DNA sequence: TGTGCCAGCAGTTCACTCAGGGGATCGGGCTATGGCTACACCTTC.

The chain joins TRBV6-5 to TRBJ2-7, with TRBD2 matching over 14 bases. This CDR3 is built from 16 residues. Trimming removed 2 bases from V and 6 bases from J; junction bases left unmatched: 6. The germline gives CDR1 MNHEY, CDR2 SVGAGI. This chain's CDR3 is CASSYPTSGGASEQYF. CDR3 coding DNA: TGTGCCAGCAGTTACCCGACTAGCGGGGGGGCGTCCGAGCAGTACTTC.

This sequence joins TRBV19 and TRBJ1-2; D may be TRBD1 (5 bases). Looked up from germline, CDR1 is LNHDA and CDR2 is SQIVND (reference sequence). The CDR3 consists of 13 residues. Deletions cut 5 bases from V and 7 bases from J, with 14 bases between. DNA of the CDR3: TGTGCCAGTAGTCTTGGGTCCAGGGCTGGCTACACCTTC. This codes for CASSLGSRAGYTF.

The chain is built from TRBV5-6 and TRBJ1-1, with D maybe TRBD1 (6 bases). This CDR3 contains 14 residues. Germline V gene sequence: CDR1 SGHDT, CDR2 YYEEEE. V gave up 1 base and J gave up 4 bases, with 11 bases separating them. The CDR3 DNA follows: TGTGCCAGCAGCTTGCATTTGGGGGCCACTGAAGCTTTCTTT. It is translated as CASSLHLGATEAFF.

The genes are TRBV11-2 and TRBJ2-7; TRBD1 matches 8 bases. This CDR3 has 14 amino acids. Germline lookup yields CDR1 SGHAT and CDR2 FQNNGV. The ends lost 5 bases at V and 2 bases at J; junction bases unmatched: 5. CDR3 protein: CASSLHRGTYEQYF. As DNA, the CDR3 is TGTGCCAGCAGCCTCCACAGGGGGACCTACGAGCAGTACTTC.

The rearrangement links TRBV9 to TRBJ2-5; 8 bases line up with TRBD1. The V and J ends lost 0 bases and 1 base, in that order; junction bases with no gene match: 5. There are 16 residues in the CDR3. Per germline, CDR1 SGDLS and CDR2 YYNGEE. DNA of the CDR3: TGTGCCAGCAGCGTAGCTGGGGACAGGATCCAAGAGACCCAGTACTTC. It specifies CASSVAGDRIQETQYF.

The chain links TRBV7-9 to TRBJ2-3, with 13 bases fitting TRBD2. J lost 2 bases, V lost 5 bases, and 10 bases had no gene match. Germline V lookup: CDR1 SEHNR, CDR2 FQNEAQ (reference sequence). The CDR3 sequence is 18 residues long. The CDR3 region has the DNA TGTGCCAGCAGCCTAACTAGCGGGGGGGAGGGGATCACAGATACGCAGTATTTT. It specifies CASSLTSGGEGITDTQYF.

J is TRBJ2-5 and V is TRBV7-9, with D possibly TRBD1 on 6 matching bases. The CDR3 has 13 residues. Trimming left V 7 bases short and J 2 bases short, with 11 bases between. Germline values: CDR1 SEHNR, CDR2 FQNEAQ (reference sequence). The CDR3 DNA is TGTGCCAGCACCATACAGGGTCAAGAGACCCAGTACTTC. This encodes CASTIQGQETQYF.

This sequence joins TRBV5-6 and TRBJ1-3; D remains ambiguous. V was pared by 2 bases and J by 0 bases, with 6 bases between. The germline V gene encodes CDR1 SGHDT and CDR2 YYEEEE. This CDR3 spans 14 amino acids. CDR3 sequence reads: CASSLEGSGNTIYF. The CDR3 DNA reads TGTGCCAGCAGCTTAGAGGGCTCTGGAAACACCATATATTTT.

The gene calls are TRBV5-5 and TRBJ1-5; 7 nucleotides line up with TRBD1. V shed 4 bases, J shed 4 bases, and the junction held 2 bases outside the gene matches. CDR3 length equals 13 residues. Germline V gene lookup returns CDR1 SGHKS and CDR2 YYEKEE (reference sequence). The DNA of the CDR3 is TGTGCCAGCAGCCGGGACAGAAATCAGCCCCAGCATTTT. Translation: CASSRDRNQPQHF.

This chain links TRBV6-6 with TRBJ2-1; a possible D gene is TRBD1 (6 bases). This CDR3 comprises 15 residues. Trimming took off 0 bases at V and 7 bases at J, with 13 bases between the two ends. CDR1 is MNHNY and CDR2 is SVGAGI in the germline V gene (reference sequence). CDR3 coding DNA: TGTGCCAGCAGTTACTCGATTGGGGGCCCGAATGAGCAGTTCTTC. This codes for CASSYSIGGPNEQFF.

V and J are TRBV28 and TRBJ1-6; 8 nucleotides match TRBD1. V dropped 6 bases and J dropped 6; count of bases not matched to a gene: 19. This CDR3 is built from 19 residues. The germline gives CDR1 MDHEN, CDR2 SYDVKM. The CDR3 here is CASRRARDRYASGNSPLHF. Here the CDR3 DNA reads TGTGCCAGCAGACGCGCTCGGGACAGGTATGCATCCGGTAATTCACCCCTCCACTTT.

The CDR3 DNA reads TGTGCCAGTAGGGGGAGAATCTACGAGCAGTACTTC. Translated: CASRGRIYEQYF. The rearrangement links TRBV2 to TRBJ2-7, with D possibly matching TRBD1 (6 bases). V gave up 9 bases and J gave up 3 bases, with 12 bases separating them. The length of the CDR3 is 12 residues. Germline loops: CDR1 SNHLY, CDR2 FYNNEI.

The rearrangement uses TRBV7-3 and TRBJ1-1; D ambiguous. Deletions cut 3 bases from V and 1 base from J, with 6 bases between. CDR1 and CDR2 (germline): SGHTA, FQGTGA. The CDR3 has 13 amino acids. Here the CDR3 DNA reads TGTGCCAGCAGCTTGAGGCGGAACACTGAAGCTTTCTTT. It is translated as CASSLRRNTEAFF.

DNA of the CDR3: TGTGCCAGCAGCCAGGACAGACGTAACTATGGCTACACCTTC. Translating gives CASSQDRRNYGYTF. The V call is TRBV4-2, the J call TRBJ1-2; the D gene is possibly TRBD1 (6 bases). CDR1 and CDR2 (germline): LGHNA, YNFKEQ. CDR3 length equals 14 residues. Between the trimmed V and J ends, which lost 3 bases and 1 base, there was a span of 9 bases.

About this clone itself: Germline and junction disagree at one end, which may indicate a read error. J is TRBJ2-7 and V is TRBV30, with 10 bases fitting TRBD2. The CDR3 has 13 residues. Germline loops: CDR1 GTSNPN, CDR2 SVGIG (reference sequence). CDR3 in DNA: TGTGCCTGGAGTGTAAGCGGGGGGGCGAGGTGGACGTTC. Translation gives CAWSVSGGARWTF.

About this clone: Because the CDR3 is missing its conserved closing phenylalanine or tryptophan, this is likely a read error. The chain has TRBV30 and TRBJ1-2, with 9 nucleotides matching TRBD1. The CDR3 extends over 12 amino acids. Looked up from germline, CDR1 is GTSNPN and CDR2 is SVGIG (reference sequence). The ends lost 5 bases at V and 2 bases at J; junction bases unmatched: 0. CDR3 loop: CAWDRGNYGYTS. The DNA for the CDR3 is TGTGCCTGGGACAGGGGGAACTATGGCTACACCTCC.

The chain links TRBV10-3 to TRBJ2-7, with D perhaps TRBD1 (5 bases). V lost 10 bases to trimming and J lost 5 bases, with 12 bases between them. CDR3 length: 11 residues. Germline V gene data show CDR1 as ENHRY and CDR2 as SYGVKD. The DNA of the CDR3 is TGTGCCAGCCAGGGCGACAACGAGCAGTACTTC. Amino acid sequence: CASQGDNEQYF.

This chain uses TRBV28 with TRBJ2-5; 12 nucleotides line up with TRBD1. Per germline, CDR1 MDHEN and CDR2 SYDVKM. Trimming cost V 6 bases and J 4 bases; bases outside gene matches: 9. The CDR3 has 16 amino acids. The CDR3 sequence: CASSNRDRGRLETQYF. DNA of the CDR3: TGTGCCAGCAGCAACCGGGACAGGGGGCGCCTAGAGACCCAGTACTTC.

The genes are TRBV4-2 and TRBJ1-2; D is undetermined. Trimming cost V 0 bases and J 8 bases, with 10 bases left between them. CDR1 and CDR2 (germline): LGHNA, YNFKEQ. CDR3 length equals 13 residues. The CDR3: CASSQEVESGYTF. The CDR3 nucleotides read TGTGCCAGCAGCCAAGAAGTGGAGAGCGGCTACACCTTC.